What follows are 11 T cell receptor beta chains derived from one specimen sequenced in a study of blood T cell repertoires in COVID-19. Sequenced by immunoSEQ multiplex PCR; TCRdb stores in-frame clones only, minus some. The sample carries tens of thousands of clones, around four fifths recorded once. The sequenced sample consisted of peripheral blood. These receptors came from a man between 60 and 75 years old with acute or convalescent COVID-19.

This clone was seen a single time. V and J are TRBV7-6 and TRBJ2-3; TRBD1 aligns across 8 bases. V was pared by 4 bases and J by 2 bases, with 8 bases of the junction left unmatched. The CDR3 covers 16 residues. Germline CDR1 reads SGHVS; CDR2 reads FNYEAQ. In nucleotides, the CDR3 is TGTGCCAGCAGCTCCCAACAGGGGGTGAACACAGATACGCAGTATTTT. Amino acids: CASSSQQGVNTDTQYF.

This chain connects TRBV9 to TRBJ2-1, with D tentatively TRBD2 (7 bases). This CDR3 is built from 13 residues. V lost 0 bases and J lost 9, with 10 bases in between. Looked up from germline, CDR1 is SGDLS and CDR2 is YYNGEE. The CDR3: CASSVGGGGEQFF. CDR3 nucleotides: TGTGCCAGCAGCGTAGGCGGGGGCGGTGAGCAGTTCTTC.

The chain joins TRBV3-1 (or the pseudogene TRBV3-2) to TRBJ2-7, with 8 bases lining up with TRBD1. The CDR3 runs to 17 residues. V trimming: 3 bases; J trimming: 3 bases; junction bases outside the gene matches: 13. The germline gives CDR1 LGHDT, CDR2 YNNKEL (reference sequence). CDR3 sequence reads: CASSHGFPGQDGYEQYF. As DNA, the CDR3 is TGTGCCAGCAGCCACGGATTTCCGGGACAGGATGGCTACGAGCAGTACTTC.

The rearrangement links TRBV6-5 to TRBJ2-2; a possible D gene is TRBD1 (5 bases). CDR1 MNHEY and CDR2 SVGAGI come from the germline V gene. CDR3 length: 16 amino acids. Trimming took 0 bases from V and 4 from J, leaving 12 bases between them. The CDR3 DNA is TGTGCCAGCAGTTACTCGACCAGGGCAAGCACCGGGGAGCTGTTTTTT. Translation gives CASSYSTRASTGELFF.

The rearrangement uses TRBV11-2 and TRBJ2-2; no reliable D call. V was cut by 1 base and J by 5 bases, with 8 bases left in between. The V gene's germline CDR1 is SGHAT and CDR2 FQNNGV. The CDR3 contains 14 residues. The CDR3 DNA follows: TGTGCCAGCAGCTTAGGCGTTTTGACCGGGGAGCTGTTTTTT. This gives the protein CASSLGVLTGELFF.

The chain recombines TRBV11-2 with TRBJ2-5, with D possibly being TRBD2 (6 bases). The CDR3 is 14 amino acids. V was shortened by 5 bases and J by 4 bases, with 14 bases between the two germline ends. CDR1 and CDR2 (germline): SGHAT, FQNNGV. The CDR3 region has the DNA TGTGCCAGCAGCACCAGACTAGGACCAGAGACCCAGTACTTC. Translated: CASSTRLGPETQYF.

The chain has TRBV4-1 and TRBJ1-1; perhaps TRBD1 as D (5 bases). The CDR3 is 16 residues long. V lost 1 base, J lost 2 bases, and 14 bases lay in between. CDR1 is MGHRA, CDR2 YSYEKL, per germline. The CDR3 DNA sequence: TGCGCCAGCAGCCAAGGGGACTGGGCATACAACACTGAAGCTTTCTTT. Translation gives CASSQGDWAYNTEAFF.

V and J are TRBV28 and TRBJ1-5; the D gene is possibly TRBD1 (6 bases). Germline assignment: CDR1 MDHEN and CDR2 SYDVKM. Deletions cut 2 bases from V and 0 bases from J, with 14 bases between. The CDR3 extends over 17 amino acids. The CDR3 region is CASSLTGQIYSNQPQHF. CDR3 nucleotides: TGTGCCAGCAGTTTAACGGGACAAATCTATAGCAATCAGCCCCAGCATTTT.

This clone was seen ten or more times. V is TRBV23-1 and J is TRBJ1-5; D may be TRBD1 (5 bases). TRBV23-1 belongs to the ORF category, with a function that is uncertain. V lost 3 bases to trimming and J lost 2 bases, with 14 bases between them. This CDR3 is 16 amino acids long. The CDR3 DNA reads TGCGCCAGCAGTCACCGCAGGGAATCCGGCAATCAGCCCCAGCATTTT. This codes for CASSHRRESGNQPQHF.

The rearrangement links TRBV14 to TRBJ2-7; possible D gene TRBD1, 6 bases. The germline V gene encodes CDR1 SGHDN and CDR2 FVKESK. This CDR3 has 14 residues. V was clipped by 5 bases and J by 1 base, with 12 bases between them. For the CDR3, the DNA is TGTGCCAGCAGCAACCTAGGGGGTTCCTACGAGCAGTACTTC. This codes for CASSNLGGSYEQYF. The full variable domain, completed using reference TRBV14 and TRBJ2-7, is EAGVTQFPSHSVIEKGQTVTLRCDPISGHDNLYWYRRVMGKEIKFLLHFVKESKQDESGMPNNRFLAERTGGTYSTLKVQPAELEDSGVYFCASSNLGGSYEQYFGPGTRLTVT.

This sequence joins TRBV24-1 and TRBJ2-1; the D gene is possibly TRBD2 (5 bases). The V end lost 1 base, the J end lost 4 bases, and 7 bases lay between the germline ends. Germline CDR1 reads KGHDR; CDR2 reads SFDVKD. The CDR3 loop spans 14 amino acids. The CDR3 reads CATSDLREYNEQFF. Here the CDR3 DNA reads TGTGCCACCAGTGATTTAAGGGAGTACAATGAGCAGTTCTTC.